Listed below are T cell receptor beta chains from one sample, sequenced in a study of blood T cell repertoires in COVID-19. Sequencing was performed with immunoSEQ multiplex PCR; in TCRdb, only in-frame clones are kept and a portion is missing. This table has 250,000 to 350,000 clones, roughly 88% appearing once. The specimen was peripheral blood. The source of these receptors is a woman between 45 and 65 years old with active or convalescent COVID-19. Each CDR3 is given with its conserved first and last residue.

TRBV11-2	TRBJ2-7	CASSIAGGSYEQYF
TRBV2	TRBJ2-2	CASRPTGTSGGELFF
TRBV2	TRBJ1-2	CASRLLSIPPLSGTGGGKRGYTF
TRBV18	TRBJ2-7	CASSPRGGSAVAGVEQYF
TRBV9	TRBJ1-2	CASSEDSKGFYGYTF
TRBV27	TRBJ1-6	CASSFLQGYSPLHF
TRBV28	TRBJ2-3	CASSRDINTDTQYF
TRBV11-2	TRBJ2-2	CASNPGSGELFF
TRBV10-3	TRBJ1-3	CAISESGGSGNTIYF
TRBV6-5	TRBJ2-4	CASSPAGRAQYF
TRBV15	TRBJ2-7	CATSRDRGDYEQYF
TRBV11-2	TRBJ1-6	CASSFGTSQGKDSPLHF
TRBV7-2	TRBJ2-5	CASSFTGDQTQYF
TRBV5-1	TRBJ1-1	CASSSRGGNTEAFF